This passage covers 2 T cell receptor beta chains from one sample sequenced in a study of blood T cell repertoires in COVID-19. Libraries were prepared by immunoSEQ multiplex PCR; TCRdb keeps only in-frame clonotypes and omits some of them. The table records tens of thousands of clones, approximately 86% of them present only once. The sample taken for sequencing was peripheral blood. These receptors were taken from a human donor in a cohort sampled during active COVID-19.

The chain joins TRBV6-1 to TRBJ2-2; no firm D call. The germline V gene encodes CDR1 MNHNS and CDR2 SASEGT. Trimming shortened V by 2 bases and J by 7 bases, and 11 bases separated the two germline ends. The length of the CDR3 is 14 residues. CDR3 region: CASSESLGFGELFF. The CDR3 nucleotides are TGTGCCAGCAGTGAATCCCTGGGCTTCGGGGAGCTGTTTTTT.

The chain combines TRBV7-2 with TRBJ2-5; D may be TRBD2 (5 bases). This CDR3 has 16 residues. The germline CDR1 and CDR2 sequences are SGHTA and FQGNSA. Trimming took 7 bases from V and 0 from J, leaving 18 bases between them. The CDR3: CASTPRTRRYQETQYF. In nucleotides, the CDR3 is TGTGCCAGCACCCCCCGGACTCGACGTTACCAAGAGACCCAGTACTTC.